Here is one TCR beta chain with its context. Its matching antigen is unknown. These data belong to a study of cytotoxic CD8 clonotypes in ibrutinib-treated CLL. Study at large: Productive templates averaged approximately 260,000 per sample, and productive rearrangements 80,000 to 95,000. Findings and limits, study-wide: Clonality was higher at baseline than in age-matched healthy donors and tracked circulating CD8+ T-cell counts. Increased clonality at ibrutinib response gave way to a return toward baseline at progression.

Assay used: immunoSEQ multiplex PCR; TCRdb lists only in-frame clones, some missing. The sample holds about 22,000 clones; about 78% are singletons and the top ten take roughly 9.5%. CDR1 and CDR2 from the germline V gene are GTSNPN and SVGIG (reference sequence). Trimming removed 1 base from V and 6 bases from J, with 12 bases in between. The CDR3 consists of 13 residues. V gene TRBV30 combines with J gene TRBJ1-2; TRBD1 is a possible D gene (5 bases). Material: PBMCs, obtained before ibrutinib treatment. This receptor was identified in a human donor with chronic lymphocytic leukemia. The CDR3: CAWSAGKRDGYTF. CDR3 bases: TGTGCCTGGAGTGCAGGGAAGCGAGATGGCTACACCTTC. The variable domain in full, with the rest retrieved from reference TRBV30 and TRBJ1-2, is SQTIHQWPATLVQPVGSPLSLECTVEGTSNPNLYWYRQAAGRGLQLLFYSVGIGQISSEVPQNLSASRPQDRQFILSSKKLLLSDSGFYLCAWSAGKRDGYTFGSGTRLTVV.